This T cell receptor (beta chain) emerged from a study of OX40 agonist ivuxolimab in advanced cancers. About the study: Patients in the trial were receiving intravenous ivuxolimab every 2 weeks, at doses of 0.01 to 10 mg/kg. The diagnoses of dose-escalation patients were hepatocellular carcinoma, melanoma, renal cell or head and neck cancer. There were three patients with partial responses, one having hepatocellular carcinoma and two cutaneous melanoma.

The data were produced by immunoSEQ multiplex PCR, yet TCRdb's version contains in-frame clones alone and is incomplete. Counted here are more than 60,000 clones, more than 90% occurring once; the ten biggest clones make up 0.3% to 0.4%. The CDR3 spans 16 residues. The V gene lost 1 base and the J gene lost 7 bases, with 17 bases spanning the gap. In germline, CDR1 is KGHSH, CDR2 LQKENI. A single count supports this clone. The antigen remains undetermined. Study-level points and caveats: Mean expanded clone counts were higher in CD8+ than CD4+ T cells.

The origin of this receptor is an adult with an advanced solid tumor such as melanoma, head and neck, liver or kidney cancer. This chain uses TRBV18 with TRBJ2-1, with D tentatively TRBD1 or TRBD2 (6 bases each). The specimen was CD4+ or CD8+ T cells sorted from blood, collected in a trial of the OX40 agonist ivuxolimab. CDR3: CASSPLSRGEDNEQFF. CDR3 bases: TGTGCCAGCTCACCACTTTCGAGGGGGGAAGATAATGAGCAGTTCTTC.